This T cell receptor beta chain was recorded in a study of T cell repertoires in cytomegalovirus infection. The overall study: Public signatures in TCR beta pointed to CMV infection and matching HLA type.

TCRdb ran MiXCR on the reads and lists one entry per CDR3 protein. Of 310,000 or so distinct CDR3 sequences listed, 9.6% are singletons. This clonotype was seen repeatedly, ten times or more. Material for sequencing was PBMCs. This TCR was sampled from a human donor in good health (CMV status not recorded). Some clones in this sample may be carry-over from other donors' samples.

Here the CDR3 DNA reads TGTGCCAGCAGCCCAAGGGTAGCGGGGGGTAATGAGCAGTTCTTC. It specifies CASSPRVAGGNEQFF. V gene TRBV2 combines with J gene TRBJ2-1; 10 bases agree with TRBD2. The V gene end was trimmed by 6 bases and the J gene end by 7 bases; junction bases not matched to a gene: 9. The CDR3 is made up of 15 amino acids. Looked up from germline, CDR1 is SNHLY and CDR2 is FYNNEI.